Listed here are 7 T cell receptor beta chains from one sample, sequenced in a study of OX40 agonist ivuxolimab in advanced cancers. Library prep was done by the immunoSEQ multiplex PCR assay. In TCRdb, the immuneACCESS table is reduced to in-frame sequences with V and J assigned. These tables do not hold every clone; where another copy was compared, an unresolved V gene accounts for under half, and the others remain unexplained. For this sample the table gives roughly 69,000 clones, of which 75% to 90% were detected only once. In total, the top ten clones hold about 3.9% of the sample. Here the sequenced sample was CD4+ or CD8+ T cells sorted from blood, taken in a trial of the OX40 agonist ivuxolimab. The source is an adult with an advanced solid tumor such as melanoma, head and neck, liver or kidney cancer.

Only one count was recorded for this clone. The chain is built from TRBV7-3 and TRBJ2-3; 12 nucleotides agree with TRBD2. The CDR3 spans 16 residues. The germline gives CDR1 SGHTA, CDR2 FQGTGA. Unmatched junction bases numbered 4, after V lost 5 bases and J lost 1 base. CDR3 amino acids: CASSPRLAGGTDTQYF. As DNA, the CDR3 is TGTGCCAGCAGCCCGAGACTAGCGGGAGGCACAGATACGCAGTATTTT.

This chain connects TRBV5-1 to TRBJ1-6; D not certain. This CDR3 spans 17 amino acids. Germline V CDR1 and CDR2: SGHRS, YFSETQ. The V end lost 0 bases, the J end lost 0 bases, and 10 bases lay between the germline ends. CDR3 DNA sequence: TGCGCCAGCAGCTTGGGGTTCTCGCGCTCCTATAATTCACCCCTCCACTTT. Translating it yields CASSLGFSRSYNSPLHF.

V gene TRBV5-1 combines with J gene TRBJ1-6; D remains ambiguous. Germline assignment: CDR1 SGHRS and CDR2 YFSETQ. V was trimmed by 0 bases and J by 10 bases, leaving 14 bases between them. CDR3 length equals 15 residues. CDR3 residues: CASSLEQLNGSPLHF. CDR3 sequence (DNA): TGCGCCAGCAGCTTGGAACAGCTGAACGGCTCACCCCTCCACTTT.

V gene TRBV10-2 combines with J gene TRBJ1-4; 10 bases map to TRBD1. The CDR3 has 14 residues. With 10 bases clipped from V and 4 bases from J, the junction kept 6 bases outside the gene matches. CDR1 WSHSY and CDR2 SAAADI come from the germline V gene. CDR3 sequence (DNA): TGCGCCACCAGGGACAGGGGACGTAATGAAAAACTGTTTTTT. It yields the protein CATRDRGRNEKLFF.

This chain joins TRBV9 and TRBJ1-1; maybe TRBD1 (6 bases). The germline V gene encodes CDR1 SGDLS and CDR2 YYNGEE. The V end was cut by 4 bases, the J end by 8 bases, with 12 bases between. The CDR3 is 12 amino acids. The CDR3 spells CASSPGAGEAFF. The CDR3 bases are TGTGCCAGCAGCCCAGGGGCAGGGGAAGCTTTCTTT.

This chain links TRBV29-1 with TRBJ2-2; 13 positions agree with TRBD2. This CDR3 has 17 residues. From germline, CDR1 is SQVTM and CDR2 ANQGSEA. Unmatched junction bases numbered 8, after V lost 4 bases and J lost 3 bases. DNA for the CDR3: TGCAGCGTTGGGGGGACTAGCGGGGAGGTGGACACCGGGGAGCTGTTTTTT. This codes for CSVGGTSGEVDTGELFF.

This clone has just one count. The chain links TRBV27 to TRBJ1-1, with TRBD1 as a possible D gene (5 bases). This CDR3 is built from 13 residues. Germline V gene data show CDR1 as MNHEY and CDR2 as SMNVEV (reference sequence). The ends were cut back, 1 base at V and 10 bases at J, with 13 bases in the middle. The CDR3 protein is CASSLWRGGGAFF. In DNA form, the CDR3 reads TGTGCCAGCAGTTTATGGAGGGGAGGTGGAGCTTTCTTT.